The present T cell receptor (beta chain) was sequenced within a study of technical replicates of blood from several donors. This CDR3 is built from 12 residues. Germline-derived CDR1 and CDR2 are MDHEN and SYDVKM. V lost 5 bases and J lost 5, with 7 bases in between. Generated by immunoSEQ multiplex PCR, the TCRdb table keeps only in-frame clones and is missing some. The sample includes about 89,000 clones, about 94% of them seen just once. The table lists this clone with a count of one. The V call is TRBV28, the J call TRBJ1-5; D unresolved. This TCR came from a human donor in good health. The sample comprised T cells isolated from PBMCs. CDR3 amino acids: CASSPTHQPQHF. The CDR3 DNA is TGTGCCAGCAGTCCCACTCATCAGCCCCAGCATTTT.